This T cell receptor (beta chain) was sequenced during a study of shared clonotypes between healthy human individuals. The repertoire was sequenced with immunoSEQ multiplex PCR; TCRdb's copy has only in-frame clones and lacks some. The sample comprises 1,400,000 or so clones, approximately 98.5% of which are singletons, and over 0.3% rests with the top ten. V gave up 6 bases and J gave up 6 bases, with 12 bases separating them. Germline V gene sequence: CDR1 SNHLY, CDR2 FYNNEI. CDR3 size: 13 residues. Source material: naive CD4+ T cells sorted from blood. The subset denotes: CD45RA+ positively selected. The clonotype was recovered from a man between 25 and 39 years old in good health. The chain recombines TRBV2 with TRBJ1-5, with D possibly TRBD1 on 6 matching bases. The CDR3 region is CASRWGAGQPQHF. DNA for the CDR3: TGTGCCAGCAGATGGGGGGCGGGTCAGCCCCAGCATTTT.